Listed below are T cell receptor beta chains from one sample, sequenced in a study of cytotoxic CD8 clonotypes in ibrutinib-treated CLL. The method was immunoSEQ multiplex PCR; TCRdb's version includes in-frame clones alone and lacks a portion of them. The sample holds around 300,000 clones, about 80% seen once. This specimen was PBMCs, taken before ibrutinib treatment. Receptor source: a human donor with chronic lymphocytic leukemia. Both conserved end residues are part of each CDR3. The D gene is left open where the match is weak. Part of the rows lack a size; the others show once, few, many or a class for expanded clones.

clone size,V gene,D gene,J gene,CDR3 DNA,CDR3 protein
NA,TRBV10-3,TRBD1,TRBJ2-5,TGTGCCATCAGTACCGGGACAGGGAGAGAGACCCAGTACTTC,CAISTGTGRETQYF
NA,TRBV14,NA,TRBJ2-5,TGTGCCAGCAGCCGAACCACAGGGCGGGAGACCCAGTACTTC,CASSRTTGRETQYF
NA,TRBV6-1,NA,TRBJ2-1,TGTGCCAGCAGTGAAGTTTCGTGGAAAGACAATGAGCAGTTCTTC,CASSEVSWKDNEQFF
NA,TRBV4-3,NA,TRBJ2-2,TGCGCCAGCAGCCACCTTAACACCGGGGAGCTGTTTTTT,CASSHLNTGELFF
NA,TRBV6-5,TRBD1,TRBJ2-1,TGTGCCAGCAGCCCAGGACAGGGTACCGATGAGCAGTTCTTC,CASSPGQGTDEQFF
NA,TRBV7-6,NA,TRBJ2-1,TGTGCCAGCAGCTTAAGGTTGGGCCGTTACAATGAGCAGTTCTTC,CASSLRLGRYNEQFF
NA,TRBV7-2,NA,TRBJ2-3,TGTGCCAGCAGCTATCGGACAGCGGGGCCCACAGATACGCAGTATTTT,CASSYRTAGPTDTQYF
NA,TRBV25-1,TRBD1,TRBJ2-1,TGTGCCAGCAGTGACCCCGGGACAGGGGGCTACAATGAGCAGTTCTTC,CASSDPGTGGYNEQFF
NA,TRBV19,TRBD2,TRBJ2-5,TGTGCCAGTGGGGCGGGAGGAGCAGAGACCCAGTACTTC,CASGAGGAETQYF
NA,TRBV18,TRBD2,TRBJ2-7,TGTGCCAGCTCACCAAACCGAGCGGGAAGCTCCTACGAGCAGTACTTC,CASSPNRAGSSYEQYF
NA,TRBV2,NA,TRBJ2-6,TGTGCCAGCAGTGCCGGGGCCAACGTCCTGACTTTC,CASSAGANVLTF
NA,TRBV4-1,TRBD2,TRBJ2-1,TGCGCCAGCAGCCAAGTGCCGACTAGCGGGAGATCCGGCAATGAGCAGTTCTTC,CASSQVPTSGRSGNEQFF
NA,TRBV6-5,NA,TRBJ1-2,TGTGCCAGCAGTTACTCGGCTGCAGGGCAAAGTGGCTACACCTTC,CASSYSAAGQSGYTF
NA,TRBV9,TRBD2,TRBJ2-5,TGTGCCAGCAGCGGTTTCGTCCTAGCGGGAGCAGAGACCCAGTACTTC,CASSGFVLAGAETQYF
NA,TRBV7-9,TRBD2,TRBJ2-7,TGTGCCAGCAGCTCCTATAGCGGGAGATCTTACAACGAGCAGTACTTC,CASSSYSGRSYNEQYF
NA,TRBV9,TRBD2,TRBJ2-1,TGTGCCAGCAGCGTCGCGGGAGTGTCCTACAATGAGCAGTTCTTC,CASSVAGVSYNEQFF
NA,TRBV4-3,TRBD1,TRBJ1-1,TGCGCCAGCAGCCAATATTTTCAGGGGGTGACTGAAGCTTTCTTT,CASSQYFQGVTEAFF
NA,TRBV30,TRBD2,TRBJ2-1,TGTGCCTGTTTCGGGACAGACAGACTAGCGGGAGAGTTTGTGGAGCAGTTCTTC,CACFGTDRLAGEFVEQFF
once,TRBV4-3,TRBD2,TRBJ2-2,TGCGCCAGCAGCCAAGATCTAGCGGGAGGCGGGACCGGGGAGCTGTTTTTT,CASSQDLAGGGTGELFF
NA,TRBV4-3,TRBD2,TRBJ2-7,TGCGCCAGCAGCCAAGTAGTAGCGGGAGGGCCTTGGTCCTACGAGCAGTACTTC,CASSQVVAGGPWSYEQYF
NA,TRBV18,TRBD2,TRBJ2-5,TGTGCCAGCTCACCACCAAGCGGGAGGCCCTTAGAAGAGACCCAGTACTTC,CASSPPSGRPLEETQYF
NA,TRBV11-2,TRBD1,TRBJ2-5,TGTGCCAGCAGCTTGTGGGGACAGGCTACAATGGGGCAGACCCAGTACTTC,CASSLWGQATMGQTQYF
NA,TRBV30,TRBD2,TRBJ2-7,TGTGCCCTGGTGGGACTAACCTACGAGCAGTACTTC,CALVGLTYEQYF
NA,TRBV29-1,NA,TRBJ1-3,TGCAGCGCCGCCTCAGGGGTCTCTGGAAACACCATATATTTT,CSAASGVSGNTIYF
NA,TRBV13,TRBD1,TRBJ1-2,TGTGCCAGCAGCTTCCCGGACAGGGGATCGGACTATGGCTACACCTTC,CASSFPDRGSDYGYTF
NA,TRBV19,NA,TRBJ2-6,TGTGCCAGTACCCCGTTTGGGGCCAACGTCCTGACTTTC,CASTPFGANVLTF
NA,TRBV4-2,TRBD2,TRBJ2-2,TGTGCCAGCAGCCAAGATTGGGTGTTAATTGGACTAGCGGACCCCTGGGTCACCGGGGAGCTGTTTTTT,CASSQDWVLIGLADPWVTGELFF
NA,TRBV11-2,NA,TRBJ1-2,TGTGCCAGCAGGGGGAGGTACTATGGCTACACCTTC,CASRGRYYGYTF